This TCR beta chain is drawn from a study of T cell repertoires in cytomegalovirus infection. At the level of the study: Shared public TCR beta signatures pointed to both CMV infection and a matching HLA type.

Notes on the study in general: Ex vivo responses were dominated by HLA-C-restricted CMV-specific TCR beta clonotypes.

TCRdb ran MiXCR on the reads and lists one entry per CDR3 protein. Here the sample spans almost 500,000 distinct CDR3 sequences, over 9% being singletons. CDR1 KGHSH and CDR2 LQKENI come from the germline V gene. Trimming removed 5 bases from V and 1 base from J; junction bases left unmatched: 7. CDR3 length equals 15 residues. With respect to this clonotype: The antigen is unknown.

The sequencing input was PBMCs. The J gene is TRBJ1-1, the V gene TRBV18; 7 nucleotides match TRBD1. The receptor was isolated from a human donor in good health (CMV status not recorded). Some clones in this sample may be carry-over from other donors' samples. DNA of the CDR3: TGTGCCAGCTCAGGCTTTAGACAGGGGAACACTGAAGCTTTCTTT. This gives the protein CASSGFRQGNTEAFF.